Shown below are 10 T cell receptor beta chains from a single sample sequenced in a study of blood T cell repertoires in COVID-19. Libraries were prepared by immunoSEQ multiplex PCR; TCRdb keeps only in-frame clonotypes and omits some of them. The sample yields about 240,000 clones, 86% seen once. Material: peripheral blood. The receptor source for this set is a woman in her forties or fifties with COVID-19, enrolled during active disease.

This clone was picked up one time. The gene calls are TRBV19 and TRBJ1-5; D remains ambiguous. The germline V gene has CDR1 LNHDA and CDR2 SQIVND (reference sequence). This CDR3 has 13 residues. The germline V and J ends were trimmed by 5 bases and 4 bases, with 9 bases remaining between them. The CDR3 coding sequence is TGTGCCAGTAGTCAAGGAGCAAATCAGCCCCAGCATTTT. It is translated as CASSQGANQPQHF. The variable domain in full, with the rest retrieved from reference TRBV19 and TRBJ1-5, is DGGITQSPKYLFRKEGQNVTLSCEQNLNHDAMYWYRQDPGQGLRLIYYSQIVNDFQKGDIAEGYSVSREKKESFPLTVTSAQKNPTAFYLCASSQGANQPQHFGDGTRLSIL.

This chain uses TRBV3-1 (or the pseudogene TRBV3-2) with TRBJ1-6, with TRBD1 matching over 11 bases. The germline gives CDR1 LGHDT, CDR2 YNNKEL (reference sequence). The CDR3 consists of 18 residues. The junction had 10 bases not matched to a gene; V was cut back by 1 base and J by 8 bases. The CDR3 loop reads CASSQGRTGGSTYSPLHF. CDR3 coding DNA: TGTGCCAGCAGCCAAGGTAGGACAGGGGGCTCTACTTATTCACCCCTCCACTTT.

The V call is TRBV4-1, the J call TRBJ2-7, with 10 bases that match TRBD1. This CDR3 has 15 residues. Germline V gene lookup returns CDR1 MGHRA and CDR2 YSYEKL. The junction had 5 bases not matched to a gene; V was cut back by 3 bases and J by 3 bases. The CDR3 nucleotides read TGCGCCAGCAGCCATGCCCGGACAGGGGGCTACGAGCAGTACTTC. It specifies CASSHARTGGYEQYF.

Turning to this clone: The sample contains more than one DNA sequence encoding this CDR3. The genes are TRBV7-8 and TRBJ1-5; TRBD1 aligns across 7 bases. The V segment lost 5 bases and the J segment 3 bases; nucleotides outside the gene matches: 4. The CDR3 is made up of 14 amino acids. Per the germline V gene, CDR1 is SGHVS and CDR2 is FQNEAQ. The CDR3 DNA sequence: TGTGCCAGCAGCCCAGGGGGGTACAATCAGCCCCAGCATTTT. Amino acid sequence: CASSPGGYNQPQHF.

The chain couples TRBV15 to TRBJ2-3; 9 bases line up with TRBD2. The V gene's germline CDR1 is LNHNV and CDR2 YYDKDF (reference sequence). This CDR3 comprises 14 residues. V dropped 5 bases and J dropped 1; count of bases not matched to a gene: 1. The CDR3 protein is CATSLAGGTDTQYF. In DNA, the CDR3 is TGTGCCACCAGCTTAGCGGGGGGCACAGATACGCAGTATTTT.

In regard to this clone: The sample holds other DNA sequences that translate to the same CDR3. The V and J genes are TRBV5-1 and TRBJ2-1; 11 bases match TRBD2. With 1 base clipped from V and 4 bases from J, the junction kept 4 bases outside the gene matches. This CDR3 region has 16 residues. CDR1 and CDR2 from the germline V gene are SGHRS and YFSETQ. In DNA, the CDR3 is TGCGCCAGCAGCTTGACTAGCGGGGGCCTTTACAATGAGCAGTTCTTC. It is translated as CASSLTSGGLYNEQFF.

This chain connects TRBV7-2 to TRBJ2-2; D not certain. V shed 5 bases and J shed 3 bases, with 7 bases lying between them. The CDR3 sequence is 13 residues long. Per the germline V gene, CDR1 is SGHTA and CDR2 is FQGNSA. The CDR3 bases are TGTGCCAGCAGCCCCCGTTACACCGGGGAGCTGTTTTTT. Its translation: CASSPRYTGELFF.

V and J are TRBV2 and TRBJ2-7; D perhaps matches TRBD1 (5 bases). Trimming stripped 7 bases from V and 6 bases from J, with 16 bases between. The germline CDR1 and CDR2 sequences are SNHLY and FYNNEI. This CDR3 is 13 amino acids long. Here the CDR3 DNA reads TGTGCCAGCACGTTCAGGGTAAAAACCGAGCAGTACGTC. Encoded protein: CASTFRVKTEQYV.

The chain uses TRBV9 and TRBJ2-7; TRBD2 agrees at 12 bases. This CDR3 contains 16 residues. Losses at the gene ends were 4 bases for V and 5 bases for J; bases not matched to a gene: 10. Germline V gene lookup returns CDR1 SGDLS and CDR2 YYNGEE. CDR3 bases: TGTGCCAGCAGCTTAGGGGGGACTAGCGGGTTAAACGAGCAGTACTTC. Encoded protein: CASSLGGTSGLNEQYF.

V is TRBV10-3 and J is TRBJ2-2; TRBD2 aligns across 7 bases. CDR1 and CDR2 from the germline V gene are ENHRY and SYGVKD. The CDR3 extends over 15 amino acids. Trimming cost V 5 bases and J 6 bases; bases outside gene matches: 9. This CDR3 is CAISSPGGSPGELFF. The CDR3 region has the DNA TGTGCCATCAGTTCACCCGGGGGGAGCCCCGGGGAGCTGTTTTTT.